These T cell receptor beta chains were read from a single sample in a study of T cells in localized non-small cell lung cancer. Here immunoSEQ multiplex PCR was the method, and the copy in TCRdb shows in-frame clones only, minus some. This sample yields 100,000 to 150,000 clones, of which more than 80% are seen a single time; approximately 1.7% belongs to the top ten. The specimen comprised peripheral blood, sampled before any cancer treatment. These receptors were taken from a female donor of 60 years or more with stage I lung adenocarcinoma. CDR3s include the opening cysteine and the closing phenylalanine or tryptophan. D genes are given only for firm matches. Clone size is not always given. Where it is, it says once, few, many or a class for expanded clones.

>TRBJ2-3|NA|TRBD2|TRBV5-1
CASSDGLEVADTQYF
TGCGCCAGCAGCGACGGACTAGAGGTGGCGGATACGCAGTATTTT
>TRBJ2-1|NA|TRBD2|TRBV9
CASSGGGQGWTSGSHEQFF
TGTGCCAGCAGCGGGGGAGGGCAGGGATGGACTAGCGGGAGCCATGAGCAGTTCTTC
>TRBJ1-5|NA|NA|TRBV6-5
CASSSISYQPQHF
TGTGCCAGCAGCTCGATCTCTTATCAGCCCCAGCATTTT
>TRBJ2-5|NA|NA|TRBV30
CAWSRARGRQETQYF
TGTGCCTGGAGTAGGGCCAGGGGGAGGCAAGAGACCCAGTACTTC
>TRBJ2-7|NA|NA|TRBV28
CATGDGRDRYEQYF
TGTGCCACCGGGGATGGCAGGGACCGCTACGAGCAGTACTTC
>TRBJ2-1|NA|TRBD2|TRBV14
CASSQDSVLAGSYNEQFF
TGTGCCAGCAGCCAAGACTCAGTGCTAGCGGGGTCCTACAATGAGCAGTTCTTC
>TRBJ2-5|NA|TRBD2|TRBV29-1
CSGGLAGQETQYF
TGCAGCGGGGGACTAGCGGGACAAGAGACCCAGTACTTC
>TRBJ2-3|NA|TRBD1|TRBV23-1
CASSQSIWDRETDTQYF
TGCGCCAGCAGTCAATCGATCTGGGACAGGGAAACAGATACGCAGTATTTT
>TRBJ2-7|NA|TRBD1|TRBV19
CASSPPGQGPPYEQYF
TGTGCCAGTAGTCCTCCGGGACAGGGGCCCCCCTACGAGCAGTACTTC
>TRBJ1-2|NA|TRBD1|TRBV9
CASSENRGRNGYTF
TGTGCCAGCAGCGAAAACAGGGGGCGTAATGGCTACACCTTC
>TRBJ2-1|NA|NA|TRBV15
CATSRDSVGEQFF
TGTGCCACCAGCAGAGATAGCGTTGGAGAGCAGTTCTTC
>TRBJ2-3|NA|NA|TRBV20-1
CSAGAHDTQYF
TGCAGTGCTGGAGCTCATGATACGCAGTATTTT
>TRBJ2-5|NA|TRBD1|TRBV5-5
CASSGTGGETQYF
TGTGCCAGCAGCGGGACAGGGGGAGAGACCCAGTACTTC
>TRBJ2-7|NA|NA|TRBV18
CASSSVTYEQYF
TGTGCCAGCTCGTCAGTAACCTACGAGCAGTACTTC
>TRBJ2-3|NA|TRBD1|TRBV18
CASSPPRQGADTQYF
TGTGCCAGCTCACCCCCACGGCAGGGGGCTGATACGCAGTATTTT
>TRBJ1-2|NA|TRBD1|TRBV11-3
CASSLDRGGGYTF
TGTGCCAGCAGCTTGGACAGGGGAGGGGGCTACACCTTC
>TRBJ1-5|NA|NA|TRBV10-3
CAISRANQPQHF
TGTGCCATCAGCAGGGCCAATCAGCCCCAGCATTTT
>TRBJ2-3|NA|NA|TRBV6-6
CASSYSTSTDTQYF
TGTGCCAGCAGTTACTCTACTAGCACAGATACGCAGTATTTT
>TRBJ2-3|NA|NA|TRBV29-1
CSVEPYVGVATQYF
TGCAGCGTCGAGCCGTATGTGGGTGTGGCTACGCAGTATTTT
>TRBJ1-5|NA|NA|TRBV7-9
CASSLGGLWGFQPQHF
TGTGCCAGCAGCTTAGGGGGACTGTGGGGTTTTCAGCCCCAGCATTTT
>TRBJ2-1|NA|NA|TRBV9
CASSVGPSGDEQFF
TGTGCCAGCAGCGTAGGACCTAGTGGGGATGAGCAGTTCTTC
>TRBJ1-5|NA|TRBD1|TRBV7-2
CASSLVAGGQPQHF
TGTGCCAGCAGCTTAGTGGCAGGGGGACAGCCCCAGCATTTT
>TRBJ2-7|NA|NA|TRBV5-1
CASSLLASSSYEQYF
TGCGCCAGCAGCTTGTTAGCGTCTAGCTCCTACGAGCAGTACTTC
>TRBJ1-2|NA|TRBD1|TRBV9
CASSVGGQGFYGYTF
TGTGCCAGCAGCGTAGGGGGACAGGGATTCTATGGCTACACCTTC
>TRBJ2-1|NA|TRBD2|TRBV7-9
CASSVRLAGGPEQFF
TGTGCCAGCAGCGTAAGACTAGCGGGAGGCCCCGAGCAGTTCTTC
>TRBJ2-3|NA|NA|TRBV20-1
CSAGIGSGQYF
TGCAGTGCCGGGATAGGATCGGGGCAGTATTTT
>TRBJ1-5|NA|NA|TRBV6-5
CASSYGWARNQPQHF
TGTGCCAGCAGTTACGGATGGGCCCGCAATCAGCCCCAGCATTTT
>TRBJ2-1|NA|NA|TRBV27
CATLLVGILLVYSYNEQFF
TGTGCCACCCTACTCGTAGGGATCCTTTTAGTATACTCCTACAATGAGCAGTTCTTC
>TRBJ2-5|NA|TRBD1|TRBV9
CASSVEATGRETQYF
TGTGCCAGCAGCGTAGAAGCGACAGGGAGAGAGACCCAGTACTTC
>TRBJ2-3|few|NA|TRBV9
CASSDGPHTADTQYF
TGTGCCAGCAGCGACGGGCCACACACAGCAGATACGCAGTATTTT
>TRBJ1-6|few|NA|TRBV5-6
CASSLVGEVSPLHF
TGTGCCAGCAGCTTGGTGGGGGAAGTTTCACCCCTCCACTTT
>TRBJ2-6|NA|TRBD1|TRBV7-8
CASSLDRGWANVLTF
TGTGCCAGCAGCTTGGACAGGGGTTGGGCCAACGTCCTGACTTTC
>TRBJ2-2|NA|NA|TRBV28
CASSPPWGMDTGELFF
TGTGCCAGCAGTCCCCCTTGGGGGATGGACACCGGGGAGCTGTTTTTT
>TRBJ2-1|NA|NA|TRBV14
CASSQDRARPGLYNEQFF
TGTGCCAGCAGCCAAGATCGGGCTCGACCGGGCCTCTACAATGAGCAGTTCTTC
>TRBJ2-2|NA|NA|TRBV7-8
CASSLRPGPMETGELFF
TGTGCCAGCAGCTTACGACCCGGGCCCATGGAGACCGGGGAGCTGTTTTTT
>TRBJ2-2|NA|NA|TRBV10-1
CASSGPISGQNTGELFF
TGCGCCAGCAGTGGACCCATTTCGGGACAGAACACCGGGGAGCTGTTTTTT
>TRBJ2-1|NA|NA|TRBV6-5
CASSTPAYNEQFF
TGTGCCAGCAGTACCCCCGCCTACAATGAGCAGTTCTTC
>TRBJ1-2|once|TRBD1|TRBV7-9
CASSLAAPNFVDRDSSSTF
TGTGCCAGCAGCTTAGCGGCCCCGAACTTCGTGGACAGGGATTCATCCTCAACCTTC
>TRBJ2-7|NA|NA|TRBV10-1
CASSEGRGSYEQYF
TGCGCCAGCAGTGAGGGCAGGGGCTCCTACGAGCAGTACTTC
>TRBJ1-4|NA|NA|TRBV2
CASSELGSREKLFF
TGTGCCAGCAGTGAATTGGGGTCCCGAGAAAAACTGTTTTTT
>TRBJ1-2|NA|TRBD1|TRBV15
CATSRGIQGWVSYGYTF
TGTGCCACCAGCAGAGGTATACAGGGGTGGGTCTCCTATGGCTACACCTTC
>TRBJ2-7|NA|TRBD1|TRBV18
CASSPRQGIYEQYF
TGTGCCAGCTCACCACGACAGGGGATCTACGAGCAGTACTTC
>TRBJ1-2|NA|NA|TRBV5-6
CASSPGQTNYGYTF
TGTGCCAGCAGCCCAGGACAGACTAACTATGGCTACACCTTC
>TRBJ2-2|NA|NA|TRBV5-6
CASSLGQHTGELFF
TGTGCCAGCAGCTTGGGACAGCACACCGGGGAGCTGTTTTTT
>TRBJ2-1|NA|TRBD2|TRBV2
CASSVTSGYINEQFF
TGTGCCAGCAGTGTGACTAGCGGGTATATTAATGAGCAGTTCTTC
>TRBJ2-3|NA|TRBD2|TRBV7-3
CASSLTSGRALTDTQYF
TGTGCCAGCAGCTTAACGAGCGGGAGGGCCTTGACAGATACGCAGTATTTT
>TRBJ1-4|NA|NA|TRBV29-1
CSGGGTNEKLFF
TGCAGCGGGGGGGGCACTAATGAAAAACTGTTTTTT